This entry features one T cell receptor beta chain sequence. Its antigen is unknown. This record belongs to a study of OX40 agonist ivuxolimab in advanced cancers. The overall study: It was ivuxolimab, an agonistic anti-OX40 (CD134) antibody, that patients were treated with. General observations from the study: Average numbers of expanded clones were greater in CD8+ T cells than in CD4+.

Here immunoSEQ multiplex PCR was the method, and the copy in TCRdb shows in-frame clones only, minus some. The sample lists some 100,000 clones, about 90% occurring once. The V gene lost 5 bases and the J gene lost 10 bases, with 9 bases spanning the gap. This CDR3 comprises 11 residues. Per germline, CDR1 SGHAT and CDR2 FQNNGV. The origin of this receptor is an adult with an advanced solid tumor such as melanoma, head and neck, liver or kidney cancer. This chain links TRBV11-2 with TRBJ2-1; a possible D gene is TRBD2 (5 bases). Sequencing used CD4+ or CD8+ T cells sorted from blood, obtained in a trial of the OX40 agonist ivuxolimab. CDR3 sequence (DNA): TGTGCCAGCAGCCCCGGACTGGAGCAGTTCTTC. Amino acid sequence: CASSPGLEQFF.